Listed below are T cell receptor beta chains from one sample, sequenced in a study of blood T cell repertoires in COVID-19. Profiled with immunoSEQ multiplex PCR; TCRdb holds only in-frame clones, not every one. Counted here are about 140,000 clones, about 90% occurring once; the ten biggest clones make up around 11%. Sequencing input: PBMCs or T cells enriched from blood (not recorded which). All receptors come from a man in his 60s who had recovered from COVID-19. Each CDR3 is given with its conserved first and last residue. Each record gives: J gene, D gene, V gene, clone size, CDR3 protein, CDR3 DNA. A D gene is named only where the DNA matches it firmly. The listing skips clone size in some rows; elsewhere it reads once, few, many or a size class.

j_gene: TRBJ1-5
d_gene: .
v_gene: TRBV6-1
abundance: once
CDR3aa: CASSEFENYSNQPQHF
CDR3nt: TGTGCCAGCAGTGAATTCGAGAATTATAGCAATCAGCCCCAGCATTTT

j_gene: TRBJ2-1
d_gene: TRBD1
v_gene: TRBV19
abundance: .
CDR3aa: CASSIQGQGASEQFF
CDR3nt: TGTGCCAGTTCTATCCAGGGACAGGGGGCGAGTGAGCAGTTCTTC

j_gene: TRBJ2-7
d_gene: .
v_gene: TRBV9
abundance: .
CDR3aa: CASSPRALGGEQYF
CDR3nt: TGTGCCAGCAGCCCACGGGCCCTGGGGGGCGAGCAGTACTTC

j_gene: TRBJ1-6
d_gene: .
v_gene: TRBV3-1/TRBV3-2
abundance: .
CDR3aa: CASSQNTVKSSPLHF
CDR3nt: TGTGCCAGCAGCCAAAACACAGTAAAGAGTTCACCCCTCCACTTT

j_gene: TRBJ2-1
d_gene: .
v_gene: TRBV7-9
abundance: .
CDR3aa: CASSPRLLTYNEQFF
CDR3nt: TGTGCCAGCAGCCCCCGACTACTTACCTACAATGAGCAGTTCTTC

j_gene: TRBJ1-1
d_gene: .
v_gene: TRBV2
abundance: .
CDR3aa: CASSEDRPTEAFF
CDR3nt: TGTGCCAGCAGTGAAGACAGGCCCACTGAAGCTTTCTTT

j_gene: TRBJ2-1
d_gene: .
v_gene: TRBV5-1
abundance: .
CDR3aa: CASSLLGEGGEQFF
CDR3nt: TGCGCCAGCAGCTTGTTGGGAGAGGGAGGCGAGCAGTTCTTC

j_gene: TRBJ2-7
d_gene: .
v_gene: TRBV18
abundance: .
CDR3aa: CASSPQGRPSDEQYF
CDR3nt: TGTGCCAGCTCACCTCAAGGCAGGCCTTCGGACGAGCAGTACTTC

j_gene: TRBJ2-1
d_gene: .
v_gene: TRBV5-1
abundance: once
CDR3aa: CASSSREGAYNEQFF
CDR3nt: TGCGCCAGCAGCTCACGAGAGGGGGCCTACAATGAGCAGTTCTTC

j_gene: TRBJ1-4
d_gene: .
v_gene: TRBV19
abundance: .
CDR3aa: CASRRQDFEKLFF
CDR3nt: TGTGCCAGTAGAAGGCAGGATTTTGAAAAACTGTTTTTT

j_gene: TRBJ1-5
d_gene: .
v_gene: TRBV4-1
abundance: few
CDR3aa: CASSQERGINQPQHF
CDR3nt: TGCGCCAGCAGCCAAGAGCGGGGTATAAACCAGCCCCAGCATTTT

j_gene: TRBJ2-2
d_gene: TRBD2
v_gene: TRBV4-2
abundance: .
CDR3aa: CASSPEGREGTGELFF
CDR3nt: TGTGCCAGCAGCCCAGAAGGGCGGGAGGGTACCGGGGAGCTGTTTTTT

j_gene: TRBJ2-5
d_gene: TRBD1
v_gene: TRBV11-2
abundance: .
CDR3aa: CASSSGGRPQETQYF
CDR3nt: TGTGCCAGCAGCTCAGGGGGTCGTCCGCAAGAGACCCAGTACTTC

j_gene: TRBJ2-7
d_gene: TRBD1
v_gene: TRBV6-5
abundance: .
CDR3aa: CASRGTGEAYEQYF
CDR3nt: TGTGCCAGCAGGGGGACAGGGGAGGCCTACGAGCAGTACTTC

j_gene: TRBJ1-4
d_gene: .
v_gene: TRBV7-9
abundance: few
CDR3aa: CASTIRGRGEKLFF
CDR3nt: TGTGCCAGCACCATACGAGGCCGGGGTGAAAAACTGTTTTTT

j_gene: TRBJ2-7
d_gene: TRBD1
v_gene: TRBV28
abundance: .
CDR3aa: CASSRGGLPHEQYF
CDR3nt: TGTGCCAGCAGCCGAGGGGGCCTTCCCCACGAGCAGTACTTC

j_gene: TRBJ1-1
d_gene: TRBD1
v_gene: TRBV30
abundance: once
CDR3aa: CAWRTGVVEAFF
CDR3nt: TGTGCCTGGAGGACAGGGGTAGTTGAAGCTTTCTTT

j_gene: TRBJ1-1
d_gene: .
v_gene: TRBV29-1
abundance: .
CDR3aa: CSVEGGGNTEAFF
CDR3nt: TGCAGCGTTGAGGGGGGAGGCAACACTGAAGCTTTCTTT

j_gene: TRBJ2-1
d_gene: TRBD2
v_gene: TRBV5-6
abundance: .
CDR3aa: CASSSQKERGNDEQFF
CDR3nt: TGTGCCAGCAGCAGCCAAAAGGAGCGGGGGAACGATGAGCAGTTCTTC

j_gene: TRBJ1-1
d_gene: .
v_gene: TRBV6-5
abundance: .
CDR3aa: CASSRQGGSGTEAFF
CDR3nt: TGTGCCAGCAGTCGACAAGGAGGGTCGGGGACTGAAGCTTTCTTT

j_gene: TRBJ1-3
d_gene: .
v_gene: TRBV3-1/TRBV3-2
abundance: .
CDR3aa: CASSQRRQGSGNTIYF
CDR3nt: TGTGCCAGCAGCCAGAGGAGGCAGGGGTCTGGAAACACCATATATTTT

j_gene: TRBJ1-3
d_gene: TRBD1
v_gene: TRBV9
abundance: .
CDR3aa: CASSVRTGHAGNTIYF
CDR3nt: TGTGCCAGCAGCGTCCGGACAGGGCATGCCGGAAACACCATATATTTT

j_gene: TRBJ2-6
d_gene: .
v_gene: TRBV28
abundance: .
CDR3aa: CASSSTGSGANVLTF
CDR3nt: TGTGCCAGCAGTTCAACAGGGTCTGGGGCCAACGTCCTGACTTTC

j_gene: TRBJ2-5
d_gene: .
v_gene: TRBV25-1
abundance: .
CDR3aa: CASSELGGGETQYF
CDR3nt: TGTGCCAGCAGTGAATTAGGGGGGGGAGAGACCCAGTACTTC

j_gene: TRBJ2-5
d_gene: TRBD1
v_gene: TRBV11-2
abundance: .
CDR3aa: CASSLVTGGASRETQYF
CDR3nt: TGTGCCAGCAGCTTAGTCACAGGGGGCGCGTCTCGGGAGACCCAGTACTTC

j_gene: TRBJ2-7
d_gene: TRBD2
v_gene: TRBV4-1
abundance: .
CDR3aa: CASSNSGGRVSYEQYF
CDR3nt: TGCGCCAGCAGCAATAGCGGGGGGCGCGTCTCCTACGAGCAGTACTTC

j_gene: TRBJ1-1
d_gene: .
v_gene: TRBV5-1
abundance: .
CDR3aa: CASSLLTSNTEAFF
CDR3nt: TGCGCCAGCAGCTTGCTAACCTCGAACACTGAAGCTTTCTTT

j_gene: TRBJ2-5
d_gene: TRBD2
v_gene: TRBV3-1/TRBV3-2
abundance: .
CDR3aa: CASSLGGAETQYF
CDR3nt: TGTGCCAGCAGCCTCGGGGGGGCAGAGACCCAGTACTTC

j_gene: TRBJ2-1
d_gene: .
v_gene: TRBV28
abundance: .
CDR3aa: CASSSRMGGNYNEQFF
CDR3nt: TGTGCCAGCAGTTCCAGGATGGGGGGAAACTACAATGAGCAGTTCTTC

j_gene: TRBJ1-2
d_gene: .
v_gene: TRBV5-8
abundance: few
CDR3aa: CASSLSRGGYTF
CDR3nt: TGTGCCAGCAGCTTGTCCCGTGGCGGCTACACCTTC

j_gene: TRBJ2-5
d_gene: .
v_gene: TRBV15
abundance: .
CDR3aa: CATSRDRGFTETQYF
CDR3nt: TGTGCCACCAGCAGAGATAGGGGGTTTACGGAGACCCAGTACTTC

j_gene: TRBJ1-3
d_gene: .
v_gene: TRBV24-1
abundance: .
CDR3aa: CATSDMSGNTIYF
CDR3nt: TGTGCCACCAGTGACATGTCTGGAAACACCATATATTTT

j_gene: TRBJ2-3
d_gene: TRBD2
v_gene: TRBV10-2
abundance: .
CDR3aa: CASRGGRATDTQYF
CDR3nt: TGCGCCAGCAGGGGCGGGAGAGCTACAGATACGCAGTATTTT

j_gene: TRBJ2-7
d_gene: .
v_gene: TRBV10-3
abundance: .
CDR3aa: CAARDTGSYEQYF
CDR3nt: TGTGCCGCCAGGGACACCGGCTCCTACGAGCAGTACTTC

j_gene: TRBJ2-7
d_gene: .
v_gene: TRBV24-1
abundance: .
CDR3aa: CATSDPGQGIGEQYF
CDR3nt: TGTGCCACCAGTGATCCCGGGCAGGGCATTGGCGAGCAGTACTTC

j_gene: TRBJ2-7
d_gene: .
v_gene: TRBV21-1
abundance: .
CDR3aa: CAITSPGTEGLGEQYF
CDR3nt: TGTGCCATAACAAGCCCCGGGACAGAAGGACTGGGCGAGCAGTACTTC

j_gene: TRBJ2-2
d_gene: TRBD1
v_gene: TRBV5-1
abundance: .
CDR3aa: CASRPGQGFSGELFF
CDR3nt: TGCGCCAGCAGGCCGGGACAGGGGTTTTCCGGGGAGCTGTTTTTT

j_gene: TRBJ2-3
d_gene: .
v_gene: TRBV7-9
abundance: .
CDR3aa: CASSRPKLADTQYF
CDR3nt: TGTGCCAGCAGCCGCCCGAAACTAGCAGATACGCAGTATTTT

j_gene: TRBJ2-2
d_gene: TRBD1
v_gene: TRBV5-1
abundance: .
CDR3aa: CASSFLPQGQTNTGELFF
CDR3nt: TGCGCCAGCAGCTTCCTCCCACAGGGACAGACGAACACCGGGGAGCTGTTTTTT

j_gene: TRBJ2-7
d_gene: .
v_gene: TRBV20-1
abundance: .
CDR3aa: CSASPQIYEQYF
CDR3nt: TGCAGTGCTAGTCCCCAAATCTACGAGCAGTACTTC

j_gene: TRBJ2-1
d_gene: TRBD1
v_gene: TRBV15
abundance: .
CDR3aa: CATSRDLDRANEQFF
CDR3nt: TGTGCCACCAGCAGAGATTTGGACAGGGCTAATGAGCAGTTCTTC

j_gene: TRBJ1-1
d_gene: .
v_gene: TRBV15
abundance: .
CDR3aa: CATSRETENTEAFF
CDR3nt: TGTGCCACCAGCAGAGAAACTGAAAACACTGAAGCTTTCTTT

j_gene: TRBJ2-7
d_gene: .
v_gene: TRBV5-8
abundance: .
CDR3aa: CASSLDRGGNSEQYF
CDR3nt: TGTGCCAGCAGCTTGGACAGGGGGGGGAATAGCGAGCAGTACTTC

j_gene: TRBJ1-1
d_gene: .
v_gene: TRBV6-1
abundance: .
CDR3aa: CASSEYRKNTEAFF
CDR3nt: TGTGCCAGCAGTGAATACAGGAAGAACACTGAAGCTTTCTTT

j_gene: TRBJ1-3
d_gene: TRBD1
v_gene: TRBV5-6
abundance: few
CDR3aa: CASSLGSRTGFSGNTIYF
CDR3nt: TGTGCCAGCAGCCTGGGCTCAAGGACAGGGTTCTCTGGAAACACCATATATTTT

j_gene: TRBJ2-2
d_gene: .
v_gene: TRBV10-3
abundance: .
CDR3aa: CAISNEGGELFF
CDR3nt: TGTGCCATCAGTAATGAGGGCGGGGAGCTGTTTTTT

j_gene: TRBJ2-2
d_gene: TRBD1
v_gene: TRBV18
abundance: .
CDR3aa: CASSPPTGANTGELFF
CDR3nt: TGTGCCAGCTCACCACCGACAGGGGCGAACACCGGGGAGCTGTTTTTT

j_gene: TRBJ2-1
d_gene: TRBD2
v_gene: TRBV9
abundance: .
CDR3aa: CASSPGVAGVNEQFF
CDR3nt: TGTGCCAGCAGCCCAGGGGTAGCGGGAGTCAATGAGCAGTTCTTC

j_gene: TRBJ2-1
d_gene: TRBD2
v_gene: TRBV5-1
abundance: .
CDR3aa: CASSLAKGGGYNEQFF
CDR3nt: TGCGCCAGCAGCTTGGCCAAAGGCGGGGGGTACAATGAGCAGTTCTTC

j_gene: TRBJ1-5
d_gene: .
v_gene: TRBV5-1
abundance: .
CDR3aa: CASSLEGGDQPQHF
CDR3nt: TGCGCCAGCAGCTTGGAGGGGGGGGATCAGCCCCAGCATTTT

j_gene: TRBJ1-4
d_gene: TRBD1
v_gene: TRBV5-1
abundance: .
CDR3aa: CASSLQGAREKLFF
CDR3nt: TGCGCCAGCAGCTTACAGGGGGCGCGGGAAAAACTGTTTTTT

j_gene: TRBJ2-7
d_gene: .
v_gene: TRBV6-5
abundance: .
CDR3aa: CASSYGIVPRYEQYF
CDR3nt: TGTGCCAGCAGTTACGGAATAGTTCCTAGGTACGAGCAGTACTTC

j_gene: TRBJ2-1
d_gene: .
v_gene: TRBV7-9
abundance: .
CDR3aa: CASSNNEQFF
CDR3nt: TGTGCCAGCAGTAACAATGAGCAGTTCTTC

j_gene: TRBJ2-2
d_gene: .
v_gene: TRBV5-1
abundance: .
CDR3aa: CASSPQQGRNTGELFF
CDR3nt: TGCGCCAGCAGCCCTCAGCAGGGGCGGAACACCGGGGAGCTGTTTTTT

j_gene: TRBJ1-6
d_gene: .
v_gene: TRBV18
abundance: .
CDR3aa: CASSSMRGDNSPLHF
CDR3nt: TGTGCCAGCTCATCGATGAGAGGAGATAATTCACCCCTCCACTTT